Below, 23 T cell receptor beta chains from the same sample are listed, as sequenced in a study of cytomegalovirus exposure and HLA in healthy donors listed by TCRdb under 2017. Library prep was done by the immunoSEQ multiplex PCR assay. For the multiplex PCR, a mixture combining 60 forward primers for TCR Vbeta segments and 13 reverse primers for TCR Jbeta segments was used. TCRdb took this table from immuneACCESS and kept in-frame rearrangements with V and J called. Such tables lack part of the clones; where checked against another copy, unresolved V genes explain under half of the gap, and the rest is unexplained. The sample table records roughly 130,000 clones; about two thirds of these occur just once. The ten most abundant clones make up approximately 7% of the sample. Sequencing input: PBMCs. The source of these receptors is a man aged 40-55 years in good health and CMV-seropositive.

With respect to this clone: At one boundary the junction diverges from the germline segment, which might be a read error. The V and J genes are TRBV4-2 and TRBJ1-3; D gene ambiguous. Germline-derived CDR1 and CDR2 are LGHNA and YNFKEQ. This CDR3 comprises 12 residues. The CDR3 loop is CASNDIGDTIYF. The CDR3 bases are TGTGCCAGCAACGATATTGGAGACACCATATATTTT.

The chain employs TRBV7-8 and TRBJ1-4, with D tentatively TRBD1 (6 bases). CDR1 and CDR2 from the germline V gene are SGHVS and FQNEAQ. Between the trimmed V and J ends, which lost 5 bases and 7 bases, there was a span of 11 bases. The CDR3 consists of 13 residues. The chain's CDR3 is CASSLKGVEKLFF. The CDR3 DNA follows: TGTGCCAGCAGCCTGAAGGGGGTTGAAAAACTGTTTTTT.

A few counts support this clone. This chain connects TRBV6-5 to TRBJ1-1, with D perhaps TRBD1 (6 bases). V gave up 5 bases and J gave up 5 bases, with 18 bases separating them. Germline values: CDR1 MNHEY, CDR2 SVGAGI. The CDR3 spans 15 residues. The CDR3: CASSQRQASRTEAFF. The CDR3 coding sequence is TGTGCCAGCAGTCAACGACAGGCCTCGAGGACTGAAGCTTTCTTT.

This chain connects TRBV5-6 to TRBJ2-1; 14 nucleotides align to TRBD2. The V and J ends lost 3 bases and 0 bases, in that order; junction bases with no gene match: 2. Germline loops: CDR1 SGHDT, CDR2 YYEEEE. The CDR3 consists of 17 residues. CDR3 amino acids: CASSSTSGRASYNEQFF. The CDR3 DNA reads TGTGCCAGCAGCTCGACTAGCGGGAGGGCCTCCTACAATGAGCAGTTCTTC.

The chain joins TRBV7-2 to TRBJ2-1; perhaps TRBD1 as D (7 bases). V shed 5 bases and J shed 4 bases, with 15 bases lying between them. The CDR3 has 15 residues. The V gene's germline CDR1 is SGHTA and CDR2 FQGNSA. Here the CDR3 reads CASSLSGGTYNEQFF. The CDR3 region has the DNA TGTGCCAGCAGCCTATCAGGGGGGACATACAATGAGCAGTTCTTC.

V gene TRBV7-9 combines with J gene TRBJ2-1; possible D gene TRBD2, 5 bases. From germline, CDR1 is SEHNR and CDR2 FQNEAQ (reference sequence). The CDR3 length is 14 residues. The V gene lost 2 bases and the J gene lost 3 bases, with 8 bases spanning the gap. The CDR3 spells CASSLREFYNEQFF. CDR3 DNA sequence: TGTGCCAGCAGCTTAAGGGAGTTCTACAATGAGCAGTTCTTC.

The J gene is TRBJ1-6, the V gene TRBV28; D might be TRBD1 (6 bases). V was shortened by 7 bases and J by 7 bases, with 8 bases between the two germline ends. Per germline, CDR1 MDHEN and CDR2 SYDVKM. The CDR3 totals 12 residues. As DNA, the CDR3 is TGTGCCAGCAACAGGGAAAATTCACCCCTCCACTTT. Protein product: CASNRENSPLHF. Full variable domain (missing parts from reference TRBV28 and TRBJ1-6): DVKVTQSSRYLVKRTGEKVFLECVQDMDHENMFWYRQDPGLGLRLIYFSYDVKMKEKGDIPEGYSVSREKKERFSLILESASTNQTSMYLCASNRENSPLHFGNGTRLTVT.

This chain joins TRBV27 and TRBJ1-3; the D is unclear. The CDR3 extends over 16 amino acids. Germline assignment: CDR1 MNHEY and CDR2 SMNVEV (reference sequence). The germline V and J ends were trimmed by 6 bases and 0 bases, with 15 bases remaining between them. CDR3 loop: CASRLTGLPSGNTIYF. Here the CDR3 DNA reads TGTGCCAGCAGGCTGACCGGACTGCCCTCTGGAAACACCATATATTTT.

The CDR3 DNA sequence: TGCGCCAGCAGCCTATTTCGGACAGGGTTCTACGAGCAGTACTTC. Its protein product is CASSLFRTGFYEQYF. This chain links TRBV4-1 with TRBJ2-7; 8 nucleotides match TRBD1. Per the germline V gene, CDR1 is MGHRA and CDR2 is YSYEKL. Germline trimming cut 4 bases from V and 3 bases from J; bases unmatched to any gene: 8. The CDR3 has 15 amino acids.

The J gene is TRBJ1-1, the V gene TRBV10-1; 10 bases are a match to TRBD1. Germline-derived CDR1 and CDR2 are WNHNN and SYGVQD (reference sequence). CDR3 length: 15 amino acids. V dropped 6 bases and J dropped 12; count of bases not matched to a gene: 16. The CDR3 sequence is CASSPQPGQGSPPFF. The CDR3 DNA sequence: TGCGCCAGCAGCCCGCAACCGGGACAGGGGTCTCCACCTTTCTTT.

The genes are TRBV28 and TRBJ1-2, with D tentatively TRBD1 (6 bases). Germline V gives CDR1 MDHEN, CDR2 SYDVKM. Trimming cost V 8 bases and J 8 bases, with 12 bases left between them. The CDR3 consists of 11 residues. The CDR3 DNA sequence: TGTGCCAGCGGGACCAGGGGCGGCTACACCTTC. Its translation is CASGTRGGYTF.

This chain uses TRBV30 with TRBJ1-1, with D maybe TRBD1 (6 bases). The length of the CDR3 is 13 residues. In germline, CDR1 is GTSNPN, CDR2 SVGIG (reference sequence). V lost 1 base and J 4 bases, leaving 10 bases between the germline ends. CDR3 residues: CAWSEGQFTEAFF. CDR3 bases: TGTGCCTGGAGTGAAGGACAGTTCACTGAAGCTTTCTTT.

The chain has TRBV29-1 and TRBJ2-1, with 14 positions matching TRBD2. J was trimmed by 4 bases and V by 7 bases; bases with no gene match: 12. Germline V gives CDR1 SQVTM, CDR2 ANQGSEA. There are 17 residues in the CDR3. The CDR3 loop is CSAMRLAGGPRYNEQFF. The CDR3, as DNA: TGCAGCGCCATGAGACTAGCGGGAGGGCCCCGGTACAATGAGCAGTTCTTC.

The chain couples TRBV6-1 to TRBJ2-3; 7 positions agree with TRBD1. Germline V gene lookup returns CDR1 MNHNS and CDR2 SASEGT. The ends lost 6 bases at V and 2 bases at J; junction bases unmatched: 5. The CDR3 totals 14 residues. CDR3 in DNA: TGTGCCAGCAGCTGGGGACAGACCACAGATACGCAGTATTTT. This encodes CASSWGQTTDTQYF.

The chain is built from TRBV7-2 and TRBJ2-6; 7 positions match TRBD1. V lost 2 bases and J lost 2; bases outside the gene matches: 0. This CDR3 contains 15 residues. CDR1 SGHTA and CDR2 FQGNSA come from the germline V gene. The CDR3 region is CASSLTGAGANVLTF. The CDR3 DNA follows: TGTGCCAGCAGCTTAACAGGGGCTGGGGCCAACGTCCTGACTTTC.

The V gene is TRBV30, the J gene TRBJ1-5; D ambiguous. This CDR3 contains 14 residues. V lost 2 bases to trimming and J lost 2 bases, with 10 bases between them. In germline, CDR1 is GTSNPN, CDR2 SVGIG (reference sequence). CDR3 residues: CAWSMGIGNQPQHF. The CDR3 nucleotides are TGTGCCTGGAGTATGGGCATCGGCAATCAGCCCCAGCATTTT.

The chain has TRBV6-5 and TRBJ2-7, with a possible D match to TRBD1 (5 bases). V lost 4 bases and J lost 2, with 18 bases in between. The CDR3 loop spans 16 amino acids. The germline CDR1 and CDR2 sequences are MNHEY and SVGAGI. The CDR3 nucleotides are TGTGCCAGCAGTTCCGGCGACCTAGGCAGGGCCTACGAGCAGTACTTC. Encoded protein: CASSSGDLGRAYEQYF.

This chain joins TRBV15 and TRBJ2-1; TRBD2 matches at 15 bases. V trimming: 4 bases; J trimming: 4 bases; junction bases outside the gene matches: 5. CDR1 and CDR2 (germline): LNHNV, YYDKDF (reference sequence). The CDR3 loop spans 17 amino acids. This CDR3 reads CATSKRTSGGAYNEQFF. CDR3 sequence (DNA): TGTGCCACCAGCAAACGGACTAGCGGGGGGGCTTACAATGAGCAGTTCTTC.

CDR3 sequence: CASRTGGINQPQHF. In nucleotides, the CDR3 is TGTGCCAGCCGGACAGGGGGAATTAACCAGCCCCAGCATTTT. The chain joins TRBV28 to TRBJ1-5, with 10 nucleotides matching TRBD1. V lost 8 bases to trimming and J lost 7 bases; unmatched junction nucleotides: 8. From germline, CDR1 is MDHEN and CDR2 SYDVKM. The CDR3 consists of 14 residues.

The rearrangement uses TRBV7-9 and TRBJ2-1; the D gene is possibly TRBD2 (5 bases). Trimming stripped 4 bases from V and 6 bases from J, with 16 bases between. CDR3 length equals 15 residues. CDR1 SEHNR and CDR2 FQNEAQ come from the germline V gene (reference sequence). CDR3 residues: CASSSPGSSGNEQFF. As DNA, the CDR3 is TGTGCCAGCAGCTCACCGGGATCCTCAGGCAATGAGCAGTTCTTC.

The genes are TRBV28 and TRBJ1-1; D unresolved. Germline V CDR1 and CDR2: MDHEN, SYDVKM. V gave up 1 base and J gave up 0 bases, with 3 bases separating them. This CDR3 contains 13 residues. CDR3 amino acids: CASSLYMNTEAFF. DNA for the CDR3: TGTGCCAGCAGTTTATACATGAACACTGAAGCTTTCTTT.

The V call is TRBV9, the J call TRBJ2-3, with 9 bases fitting TRBD2. The V gene's germline CDR1 is SGDLS and CDR2 YYNGEE. The CDR3 is made up of 16 amino acids. V shed 3 bases and J 7 bases; nucleotides not matched to a gene: 12. The CDR3 DNA is TGTGCCAGCAGCGCCCCCGGGACTAGCATTATGAATACGCAGTATTTT. Encoded protein: CASSAPGTSIMNTQYF.

CDR3 in amino acids: CASSENTVVNTEAFF. The CDR3 DNA sequence: TGTGCCAGCAGTGAAAATACAGTGGTGAACACTGAAGCTTTCTTT. The chain has TRBV6-1 and TRBJ1-1, with D unresolved. V dropped 2 bases and J dropped 0 bases, with 10 bases sitting between them. Germline V gives CDR1 MNHNS, CDR2 SASEGT. The CDR3 consists of 15 residues.